This T cell receptor (beta chain) came from a study of T cells expressing NK-cell markers. For the study at large: Sorted CD3+CD56-NKG2C+, CD3+CD56+NKG2C+ and CD3+CD56+NKG2C- T cells supplied the TCR beta repertoires.

Study results and caveats: More than five of the donors carried dominant NKG2C+ clonotypes that took up roughly 1.0-7.0% of their CD8+ T cells.

Concerning this clonotype itself: Its antigen is unidentified.

For each CDR3 protein, TCRdb gives one entry from its re-call of the 5' RACE reads, without DNA. The sample spans about 370,000 distinct CDR3 sequences; the ten largest clones claim approximately 11%. The sequencing sample was made of blood T cells: a sorted CD56 or NKG2C T cell subset, CD4+ or CD8+ T cells, or bulk PBMC T cells (not recorded which). This receptor was obtained from a woman aged 45-65 years in good health.

The CDR3 loop is CASSLEATRAGELFF. The chain combines TRBV5-5 with TRBJ2-2. This CDR3 has 15 amino acids. CDR1 is SGHKS and CDR2 is YYEKEE in the germline V gene (reference sequence).